The 17 T cell receptor beta chains presented below share a single source sample, sequenced in a study of blood T cell repertoires in COVID-19 (dated by TCRdb to 2018 to 2021). Receptor libraries were prepared by the immunoSEQ multiplex PCR assay. TCRdb re-hosts the immuneACCESS table, in-frame sequences only. Its copies lack some clones; in the studies checked, an unresolved V gene accounts for under half of them, and the cause for the rest is not known. The sample yields roughly 250,000 clones; 70% to 90% were counted once. Clones ranked in the top ten supply less than 2.5% of the sample. The specimen was PBMCs or T cells enriched from blood (not recorded which). Source of these receptors: a woman aged 45-60 years who had recovered from COVID-19.

This sequence joins TRBV28 and TRBJ2-3; no clear D gene. CDR3 length: 13 residues. Germline V gene data show CDR1 as MDHEN and CDR2 as SYDVKM. V gave up 2 bases and J gave up 2 bases, with 5 bases separating them. The CDR3, as DNA: TGTGCCAGCAGTTTACACTTCACAGATACGCAGTATTTT. Encoded protein: CASSLHFTDTQYF.

V and J are TRBV19 and TRBJ1-5, with 8 bases identical to TRBD1. Germline V gene lookup returns CDR1 LNHDA and CDR2 SQIVND (reference sequence). The CDR3 totals 14 residues. The V gene end was trimmed by 3 bases and the J gene end by 6 bases; junction bases not matched to a gene: 4. The DNA for the CDR3 is TGTGCCAGTAGTATGGAAGGACAGGGTCAGCCCCAGCATTTT. This codes for CASSMEGQGQPQHF.

The V call is TRBV7-9, the J call TRBJ2-5; 11 nucleotides match TRBD2. The CDR3 runs 14 residues. Germline V gives CDR1 SEHNR, CDR2 FQNEAQ (reference sequence). Unmatched junction bases numbered 7, after V lost 6 bases and J lost 7 bases. The CDR3 loop is CASRPSGTSGTQYF. The CDR3 DNA is TGTGCCAGCAGACCATCCGGGACTAGCGGGACCCAGTACTTC. Full variable domain (missing parts from reference TRBV7-9 and TRBJ2-5): DTGVSQNPRHKITKRGQNVTFRCDPISEHNRLYWYRQTLGQGPEFLTYFQNEAQLEKSRLLSDRFSAERPKGSFSTLEIQRTEQGDSAMYLCASRPSGTSGTQYFGPGTRLLVL.

This clone was counted at least ten times. The V gene is TRBV7-9, the J gene TRBJ1-1; TRBD1 is a possible D gene (5 bases). Germline V gene sequence: CDR1 SEHNR, CDR2 FQNEAQ (reference sequence). Deletions cut 4 bases from V and 1 base from J, with 10 bases between. This CDR3 contains 14 residues. CDR3 sequence: CASSYPGQNTEAFF. As DNA, the CDR3 is TGTGCCAGCAGCTATCCCGGACAGAACACTGAAGCTTTCTTT.

The gene calls are TRBV5-5 and TRBJ1-1; unclear D gene. Per the germline V gene, CDR1 is SGHKS and CDR2 is YYEKEE (reference sequence). The CDR3 has 16 amino acids. The ends were cut back, 2 bases at V and 0 bases at J, with 14 bases in the middle. Here the CDR3 reads CASSFGRATLNTEAFF. Here the CDR3 DNA reads TGTGCCAGCAGCTTCGGGAGGGCTACTTTGAACACTGAAGCTTTCTTT.

This rearrangement joins TRBV12-3 or TRBV12-4 to TRBJ1-3; D is unresolved. V lost 3 bases, J lost 7 bases, and 7 bases lay in between. There are 12 residues in the CDR3. In DNA, the CDR3 is TGTGCCAGCAGTTTTCGGGTTAACACCATATATTTT. Its translation: CASSFRVNTIYF.

This clone was seen more than once but under ten times. This rearrangement joins TRBV7-9 to TRBJ2-7; D is possibly TRBD2 (6 bases). V lost 4 bases to trimming and J lost 0 bases, with 19 bases between them. CDR1 is SEHNR, CDR2 FQNEAQ, per germline (reference sequence). The CDR3 extends over 17 amino acids. CDR3 sequence reads: CASSSQPGEPSSYEQYF. DNA for the CDR3: TGTGCCAGCAGCTCTCAGCCGGGGGAGCCGAGCTCCTACGAGCAGTACTTC.

This chain connects TRBV27 to TRBJ2-7; D is undetermined. V was clipped by 10 bases and J by 6 bases, with 10 bases between them. The CDR3 contains 10 residues. Looked up from germline, CDR1 is MNHEY and CDR2 is SMNVEV (reference sequence). The CDR3: CANPSGEQYF. The CDR3 DNA is TGTGCCAACCCCTCGGGCGAGCAGTACTTC.

V is TRBV28 and J is TRBJ2-3; TRBD1 might be the D (7 bases). The ends were cut back, 6 bases at V and 3 bases at J, with 19 bases in the middle. Germline lookup yields CDR1 MDHEN and CDR2 SYDVKM. CDR3 length: 16 residues. This chain's CDR3 is CASSSQGGLRTDTQYF. The CDR3 region has the DNA TGTGCCAGCAGCTCTCAGGGGGGACTGCGGACAGATACGCAGTATTTT.

The CDR3 is CASSQEGARSKTQYF. CDR3 nucleotides: TGCGCCAGCAGCCAAGAGGGGGCCAGATCGAAGACCCAGTACTTC. J is TRBJ2-5 and V is TRBV4-1; TRBD1 is a possible D gene (6 bases). Between the trimmed V and J ends, which lost 0 bases and 6 bases, there was a span of 14 bases. The CDR3 length is 15 residues. The germline V gene has CDR1 MGHRA and CDR2 YSYEKL.

The rearrangement links TRBV7-9 to TRBJ1-2, with D hard to call. Germline V gene sequence: CDR1 SEHNR, CDR2 FQNEAQ (reference sequence). V dropped 3 bases and J dropped 2 bases, with 7 bases sitting between them. CDR3 length: 13 residues. The CDR3 DNA reads TGTGCCAGCAGCTTCGACACAAACTATGGCTACACCTTC. This codes for CASSFDTNYGYTF.

CDR3 bases: TGTGCCAGCAGTTTATGGATGGGCATGAACACTGAAGCTTTCTTT. Residues: CASSLWMGMNTEAFF. The chain couples TRBV27 to TRBJ1-1; D ambiguous. The length of the CDR3 is 15 residues. CDR1 is MNHEY and CDR2 is SMNVEV in the germline V gene (reference sequence). Deletions cut 1 base from V and 0 bases from J, with 9 bases between.

The chain combines TRBV27 with TRBJ2-2; 8 bases are shared with TRBD1. This CDR3 spans 15 amino acids. CDR1 is MNHEY, CDR2 SMNVEV, per germline (reference sequence). Trimming removed 3 bases from V and 6 bases from J; junction bases left unmatched: 6. CDR3 protein: CASSFTGGKSGELFF. CDR3 DNA: TGTGCCAGCAGTTTCACAGGGGGGAAGTCCGGGGAGCTGTTTTTT.

The chain carries TRBV29-1 and TRBJ2-5; possible D gene TRBD2, 6 bases. This CDR3 has 14 amino acids. Germline CDR1 is SQVTM and CDR2 is ANQGSEA. V gave up 0 bases and J gave up 4 bases, with 12 bases separating them. This chain's CDR3 is CSVEDTGVVETQYF. The DNA of the CDR3 is TGCAGCGTTGAAGATACGGGAGTGGTAGAGACCCAGTACTTC.

This clone was recorded only once. This chain connects TRBV28 to TRBJ1-2, with D tentatively TRBD1 (6 bases). The ends were cut back, 4 bases at V and 4 bases at J, with 10 bases in the middle. The length of the CDR3 is 13 residues. Germline CDR1 is MDHEN and CDR2 is SYDVKM. This chain's CDR3 is CASSSRGRYGYTF. The CDR3 region has the DNA TGTGCCAGCAGTTCCAGGGGACGCTATGGCTACACCTTC.

This chain links TRBV2 with TRBJ2-1; TRBD1 aligns across 9 bases. There are 15 residues in the CDR3. The V and J ends lost 6 bases and 6 bases, in that order; junction bases with no gene match: 9. From germline, CDR1 is SNHLY and CDR2 FYNNEI. CDR3 loop: CASRPGTGRRNEQFF. CDR3 DNA sequence: TGTGCCAGCAGACCCGGGACAGGGCGTCGCAATGAGCAGTTCTTC.

The V call is TRBV27, the J call TRBJ1-2, with 10 bases identical to TRBD1. V shed 5 bases, J shed 7 bases, and the junction held 7 bases outside the gene matches. Germline CDR1 MNHEY, CDR2 SMNVEV (reference sequence). This CDR3 has 14 amino acids. CDR3 coding DNA: TGTGCCAGCAGTCCGACAGGGGGCTGGGGTGGCTACACCTTC. This gives the protein CASSPTGGWGGYTF.